These T cell receptor beta chains were read from a single sample in a study of blood T cell repertoires in COVID-19. Some clones are missing from TCRdb's copy, which holds only in-frame ones; the method was immunoSEQ multiplex PCR. This repertoire shows approximately 170,000 clones, roughly 83% found once; its top ten account for 4% to 4.5%. Sequencing was done on a sample of PBMCs or T cells enriched from blood (not recorded which). Receptors were obtained from a woman in her fifties or sixties who had recovered from COVID-19. CDR3s include the opening cysteine and the closing phenylalanine or tryptophan. D genes are given only for firm matches. The size field is filled for only some rows; it gives once, few, many or a size class.

size,J,D,V,DNA,CDR3
NA,TRBJ1-3,NA,TRBV29-1,TGCAGCATCAGGCTGGACTCTCACTCTGGAAACACCATATATTTT,CSIRLDSHSGNTIYF
NA,TRBJ1-1,TRBD1,TRBV6-5,TGTGCCAGCAGTTACGGACAGGGGCGAGGAGCTTTCTTT,CASSYGQGRGAFF
NA,TRBJ1-1,TRBD1,TRBV28,TGTGCCAGCAGTTATTTCCCGTATGGGACAGGGGGCATGAACACTGAAGCTTTCTTT,CASSYFPYGTGGMNTEAFF
NA,TRBJ2-2,TRBD1,TRBV11-2,TGTGCCAGCAGCTTAGAGGGTCGAACGACAGGGACCGGGGAGCTGTTTTTT,CASSLEGRTTGTGELFF
once,TRBJ1-1,NA,TRBV2,TGTGCCAGCACGAACAGGGCGAGATACACTGAAGCTTTCTTT,CASTNRARYTEAFF
once,TRBJ1-4,NA,TRBV30,TGTGCCTGGAGTGTAGCGGCAGTCAATGAAAAACTGTTTTTT,CAWSVAAVNEKLFF
NA,TRBJ1-5,NA,TRBV7-9,TGTGCCAGCAGCCTTCAGGGCGCCAATCAGCCCCAGCATTTT,CASSLQGANQPQHF
NA,TRBJ1-3,NA,TRBV19,TGTGCCAGTAGCCGGGACACCTCACGAAACACCATATATTTT,CASSRDTSRNTIYF
NA,TRBJ2-3,NA,TRBV5-1,TGCGCCAGCAGCTTGGGGCTTTCAGGAGGAGATACGCAGTATTTT,CASSLGLSGGDTQYF
NA,TRBJ1-1,NA,TRBV28,TGTGCCAGCAGTTCCCCTACGGGGGATGGAAACACTGAAGCTTTCTTT,CASSSPTGDGNTEAFF
NA,TRBJ2-5,TRBD1,TRBV7-8,TGTGCCAGCAGCCCACGGACAGGGGGATTGGGGACCCAGTACTTC,CASSPRTGGLGTQYF
NA,TRBJ1-1,NA,TRBV27,TGTGCCAGCAGTGCCCGACCGAGCGGGAACACTGAAGCTTTCTTT,CASSARPSGNTEAFF
NA,TRBJ2-5,NA,TRBV29-1,TGCAGCGCTGGGGGCAGGGCAGAGACCCAGTACTTC,CSAGGRAETQYF
few,TRBJ1-2,NA,TRBV7-8,TGTGCCAGCAGCCCCACCGTTATCCTATCAAACCTTTATGGCTACACCTTC,CASSPTVILSNLYGYTF
NA,TRBJ2-3,NA,TRBV14,TGTGCCAGCAGCCAACCCTTGGGGGGGCGAGATACGCAGTATTTT,CASSQPLGGRDTQYF
NA,TRBJ1-6,TRBD1,TRBV15,TGTGCCACCAGCAGTGAGTTCATGGGACAGGGGTTTTCACCCCTCCACTTT,CATSSEFMGQGFSPLHF
once,TRBJ1-2,TRBD1,TRBV6-1,TGTGCCAGCAGTGAAGGACAGGGGGCTTGGGGCTACACCTTC,CASSEGQGAWGYTF
NA,TRBJ1-5,TRBD1,TRBV28,TGTGCCAGCAGTTCCTCCGACAGGGTTAATCAGCCCCAGCATTTT,CASSSSDRVNQPQHF
NA,TRBJ1-1,NA,TRBV18,TGTGCCAGCTCCATTACGGGTCGGGCTTTCTTT,CASSITGRAFF
NA,TRBJ2-1,TRBD2,TRBV10-1,TGCGCCAGCACGCCCGGGACTAGCGGGAGAGGAAATGAGCAGTTCTTC,CASTPGTSGRGNEQFF
NA,TRBJ2-2,TRBD1,TRBV5-6,TGTGCCGCAAAGACCCGGGACAGGCCGACCGGGGAGCTGTTTTTT,CAAKTRDRPTGELFF
NA,TRBJ1-1,NA,TRBV12-3/TRBV12-4,TGTGCCAGCACCTACTCCCAGAACACTGAAGCTTTCTTT,CASTYSQNTEAFF
once,TRBJ1-2,NA,TRBV6-5,TGTGCCAGCAGTTACGCAGGTTTAGGCTATGGCTACACCTTC,CASSYAGLGYGYTF
NA,TRBJ1-1,NA,TRBV7-3,TGTGCCAGCAGCTTAGGGGGGTTCACTGAAGCTTTCTTT,CASSLGGFTEAFF
NA,TRBJ2-3,NA,TRBV5-1,TGCGCCAGCAGCCCGTACCCCAGGGGCTCTAGCACAGATACGCAGTATTTT,CASSPYPRGSSTDTQYF
NA,TRBJ1-2,TRBD1,TRBV7-8,TGTGCCAGCAGCTCACTAGGACAGGCGGGGAAGAATGGCTACACCTTC,CASSSLGQAGKNGYTF
NA,TRBJ1-1,NA,TRBV28,TGTGCCAGCAGTCCCTCCCGTGGCGGAAACACTGAAGCTTTCTTT,CASSPSRGGNTEAFF
NA,TRBJ2-3,TRBD1,TRBV6-5,TGTGCCAGCAGTACCGGGACAGGACGCACAGATACGCAGTATTTT,CASSTGTGRTDTQYF